Detailed here is one T cell receptor beta chain. The data were obtained in a study of blood T cells in healthy people across ages. Study background: Capturing about one barcoded beta molecule per two T cells was achieved by template switching.

V was pared by 5 bases and J by 5 bases, with 19 bases between. In germline, CDR1 is SGHTA, CDR2 FQGNSA. The CDR3 is 16 residues long. No fewer than 5.5 micrograms of total RNA were isolated from every sample. For the second PCR, which ran for roughly 6 to 11 cycles, a sample-barcoded 5' primer and a J-beta primer mix were used. TCRdb passed the 5' RACE reads through MiXCR, listing each CDR3 protein once. The top ten hold around a sixth of the sample, which has more than 700,000 distinct CDR3 sequences, around 45% seen once. The chain couples TRBV7-2 to TRBJ2-1; weak D call: TRBD1 (6 bases). Material: blood. The TCR originated in an elderly man in good health. The CDR3 region is CASSPIRGRSHNEQFF. CDR3 sequence (DNA): TGTGCCAGCAGCCCGATTAGGGGGAGATCTCACAATGAGCAGTTCTTC.